This note documents a single TCR beta chain sequence. Germline V CDR1 and CDR2: LNHDA, SQIVND (reference sequence). Trimming left V 3 bases short and J 3 bases short, with 8 bases between. CDR3 length: 13 amino acids. The sample comes from a study of blood T cell repertoires in COVID-19. Study overall: The United States, Italy and Spain provided the acute and convalescent COVID-19 samples.

Residents of 20 to 25 US areas, aged about 18 to 95 years, made up the participants. Participants reported their clinical history, and cohort assignment relied on those reports. The assay was immunoSEQ multiplex PCR, and TCRdb's table has in-frame clones only and misses some. The data hold under 200,000 clones, with around 82% observed a single time. The clonotype was recovered from a woman between 55 and 75 years old with acute COVID-19. The sample taken for sequencing was PBMCs or T cells enriched from blood (not recorded which). V is TRBV19 and J is TRBJ1-2; unclear D gene. The CDR3 region is CASSISSDYGYTF. As DNA, the CDR3 is TGTGCCAGTAGTATTTCCAGTGACTATGGCTACACCTTC.